This entry is about one T cell receptor (beta chain). Antigen: not known. Assayed TCR templates numbered about 10^5 for each sample. Only in-frame clones appear in the TCRdb table, and some are missing; sequencing was by immunoSEQ multiplex PCR. This sample has 85,000 to 120,000 clones, with roughly nine tenths found just once. The record originates from a study of siplizumab effects on memory and regulatory T cells. Study-level points and caveats: A minor fraction of alloreactive clones, and no more, mapped to unstimulated subsets. Versus over 25% in controls, the mappable alloreactive CD4+ clones averaged approximately 64% Treg-derived with siplizumab. Apparently key alloresponse contributors, naive T cells also seemed more diverse than memory cells.

V trimming: 0 bases; J trimming: 6 bases; junction bases outside the gene matches: 4. Germline assignment: CDR1 SNHLY and CDR2 FYNNEI. This CDR3 has 16 residues. V gene TRBV2 combines with J gene TRBJ2-2, with 10 bases identical to TRBD2. The TCR comes from a human donor in good health. The sample taken for sequencing was CD4+ T cells sorted from blood. This CDR3 reads CASSEARLAGAGELFF. The DNA for the CDR3 is TGTGCCAGCAGTGAAGCGCGGCTAGCGGGAGCCGGGGAGCTGTTTTTT. Full variable domain (remainder filled in from reference TRBV2 and TRBJ2-2): EPEVTQTPSHQVTQMGQEVILRCVPISNHLYFYWYRQILGQKVEFLVSFYNNEISEKSEIFDDQFSVERPDGSNFTLKIRSTKLEDSAMYFCASSEARLAGAGELFFGEGSRLTVL.